This entry lists 22 T cell receptor beta chains sequenced from one sample in a study of CD8 T cells in ankylosing spondylitis. TCRdb processed the 5' RACE reads anew with MiXCR; each CDR3 protein has one entry. The sample comprises a few hundred thousand distinct CDR3 sequences, approximately 17% of which are singletons, and approximately 1% rests with the top ten. Their target antigens are unknown. General study points: Seemingly distinctive of ankylosing spondylitis blood was a TCR beta motif formed by eight highly homologous variants.

Sequencing used blood, either unsorted or a sorted T cell fraction (not recorded which). Receptor source: a male donor with ankylosing spondylitis.

Only a few counts were recorded for this clonotype. The chain couples TRBV7-2 to TRBJ2-4; D is unresolved. Trimming removed 1 base at V and 8 bases at J, with 9 bases between. The CDR3 loop spans 13 amino acids. Germline lookup yields CDR1 SGHTA and CDR2 FQGNSA. The CDR3 nucleotides are TGTGCCAGCAGCTTAGGGTTACTGGACATTCAGTACTTC. Amino acid sequence: CASSLGLLDIQYF. Together with reference TRBV7-2 and TRBJ2-4, the CDR3 gives the full variable domain: GAGVSQSPSNKVTEKGKDVELRCDPISGHTALYWYRQSLGQGLEFLIYFQGNSAPDKSGLPSDRFSAERTGGSVSTLTIQRTQQEDSAVYLCASSLGLLDIQYFGAGTRLSVL.

The chain couples TRBV6-1 to TRBJ1-6; possibly TRBD1 for D (5 bases). Looked up from germline, CDR1 is MNHNS and CDR2 is SASEGT. Deletions cut 2 bases from V and 7 bases from J, with 12 bases between. The CDR3 consists of 15 residues. The CDR3, as DNA: TGTGCCAGCAGTGAACTGGGACGGACAAATTCACCCCTCCACTTT. This translates into CASSELGRTNSPLHF.

This clonotype was seen only a few times. J is TRBJ1-3 and V is TRBV20-1, with 7 positions matching TRBD1. Germline CDR1 DFQATT, CDR2 SNEGSKA (reference sequence). With V trimmed by 1 base and J by 2 bases, 5 bases remained unmatched. The CDR3 is made up of 15 amino acids. The CDR3 nucleotides are TGCAGTGCTAGAGTGGGAACAGGGGCTGGAAACACCATATATTTT. Its protein product is CSARVGTGAGNTIYF.

The chain links TRBV2 to TRBJ1-2; the D gene is possibly TRBD1 (5 bases). This CDR3 spans 15 amino acids. Germline values: CDR1 SNHLY, CDR2 FYNNEI. Trimming cost V 8 bases and J 4 bases, with 20 bases left between them. The CDR3 region is CASGGSGGPLYGYTF. In nucleotides, the CDR3 is TGTGCCAGCGGGGGAAGCGGAGGGCCCCTCTATGGCTACACCTTC. Full variable domain (missing parts from reference TRBV2 and TRBJ1-2): EPEVTQTPSHQVTQMGQEVILRCVPISNHLYFYWYRQILGQKVEFLVSFYNNEISEKSEIFDDQFSVERPDGSNFTLKIRSTKLEDSAMYFCASGGSGGPLYGYTFGSGTRLTVV.

This clonotype has more than one count but fewer than ten. The chain carries TRBV5-1 and TRBJ1-4; 8 bases fit TRBD1. The CDR3 contains 16 residues. The J segment lost 5 bases and the V segment lost 4 bases, leaving 10 bases of the junction unmatched. CDR1 SGHRS and CDR2 YFSETQ come from the germline V gene. The CDR3 coding sequence is TGCGCCAGCAGCCCCGGGACAGGTCCCAAAAATGAAAAACTGTTTTTT. It yields the protein CASSPGTGPKNEKLFF.

This clonotype was observed a few times. This chain connects TRBV7-2 to TRBJ2-7, with 10 bases aligning to TRBD1. This CDR3 has 15 residues. The V segment lost 5 bases and the J segment 9 bases; nucleotides outside the gene matches: 13. Per the germline V gene, CDR1 is SGHTA and CDR2 is FQGNSA. The CDR3 loop reads CASSPNPGQGSGQYF. CDR3 bases: TGTGCCAGCAGCCCCAATCCGGGACAGGGGTCAGGGCAGTACTTC.

J is TRBJ2-1 and V is TRBV11-2; possibly TRBD1 or TRBD2 for D (7 bases each). Germline CDR1 and CDR2: SGHAT and FQNNGV. Trimming pared 4 bases from V and 1 base from J, leaving 11 bases between. This CDR3 has 15 amino acids. The CDR3 loop is CASSSGGGSYNEQFF. As DNA, the CDR3 is TGTGCCAGCAGCTCAGGGGGGGGGTCCTACAATGAGCAGTTCTTC.

The genes are TRBV2 and TRBJ1-1; D call uncertain. V lost 4 bases and J lost 4, with 13 bases in between. Germline CDR1 and CDR2: SNHLY and FYNNEI. CDR3 length: 14 amino acids. The CDR3, as DNA: TGTGCCAGCAGTGTTCGCTCATCGACCACTGAAGCTTTCTTT. The encoded protein is CASSVRSSTTEAFF.

As concerns this clonotype: The junction departs from the called germline gene at one end, perhaps through a read error. This chain links TRBV7-7 with TRBJ1-1, with a weak D call TRBD1 (5 bases). The CDR3 is 13 amino acids. Germline values: CDR1 SSHAT, CDR2 FNYEAQ (reference sequence). The CDR3 here is CASSSREDTEAFF. The CDR3 bases are TGTGCTAGCAGCTCCAGGGAGGACACTGAAGCTTTCTTT.

The chain uses TRBV5-1 and TRBJ2-5; tentatively, D is TRBD1 (6 bases). Germline CDR1 and CDR2: SGHRS and YFSETQ. This CDR3 has 14 residues. V gave up 4 bases and J gave up 5 bases, with 15 bases separating them. The CDR3 DNA follows: TGCGCCAGCAGCGGCGGTCAGGGGTGGGAGACCCAGTACTTC. It translates to CASSGGQGWETQYF.

The chain couples TRBV7-2 to TRBJ2-3, with unresolved D. Germline V gives CDR1 SGHTA, CDR2 FQGNSA. CDR3 size: 14 residues. The V and J ends lost 1 base and 3 bases respectively, with 8 bases between them. The CDR3 DNA sequence: TGTGCCAGCAGCTTAGACAAAGTTACAGATACGCAGTATTTT. This sequence encodes CASSLDKVTDTQYF.

The chain combines TRBV27 with TRBJ2-7; D not resolved. Germline CDR1 reads MNHEY; CDR2 reads SMNVEV (reference sequence). The CDR3 extends over 13 amino acids. Trimming removed 5 bases at V and 9 bases at J, with 17 bases between. The CDR3 protein is CASSPSPPTRQYF. The CDR3, as DNA: TGTGCCAGCAGTCCCTCACCGCCGACTCGGCAGTACTTC.

This clonotype was counted at least ten times. V usage is TRBV12-3 or TRBV12-4 and J usage is TRBJ1-2; D is undetermined. V was trimmed by 5 bases and J by 1 base, leaving 8 bases between them. CDR3 length: 13 residues. The CDR3 is CASSPQLNYGYTF. DNA of the CDR3: TGTGCCAGCAGTCCACAGCTTAACTATGGCTACACCTTC.

CDR3 in DNA: TGTGCCAGCAGCCCACCCCGGGGCGGGAGGGCCTTTGTCACAGATACGCAGTATTTT. Protein sequence: CASSPPRGGRAFVTDTQYF. The rearrangement joins TRBV7-8 to TRBJ2-3; TRBD2 agrees at 9 bases. CDR1 and CDR2 from the germline V gene are SGHVS and FQNEAQ. The CDR3 runs 19 residues. Trimming took 5 bases from V and 2 from J; bases not matched to a gene: 17.

This chain uses TRBV28 with TRBJ2-7; D could derive from TRBD1 or TRBD2 (5 bases each). Germline lookup yields CDR1 MDHEN and CDR2 SYDVKM. The CDR3 extends over 13 amino acids. V lost 5 bases and J lost 6, with 14 bases in between. The CDR3 reads CASSPGRWTEQYF. The DNA of the CDR3 is TGTGCCAGCAGTCCGGGACGATGGACCGAGCAGTACTTC. Drawing the rest from reference TRBV28 and TRBJ2-7, the complete variable domain is DVKVTQSSRYLVKRTGEKVFLECVQDMDHENMFWYRQDPGLGLRLIYFSYDVKMKEKGDIPEGYSVSREKKERFSLILESASTNQTSMYLCASSPGRWTEQYFGPGTRLTVT.

This rearrangement joins TRBV7-2 to TRBJ2-7, with TRBD1 identical over 7 bases. The V gene's germline CDR1 is SGHTA and CDR2 FQGNSA. Trimming cost V 5 bases and J 0 bases; bases outside gene matches: 7. The CDR3 is 15 amino acids. Here the CDR3 DNA reads TGTGCCAGCAGCGCCCAGACAGGGAGCTCCTACGAGCAGTACTTC. Translated, it gives CASSAQTGSSYEQYF.

The chain links TRBV5-1 to TRBJ1-5; no reliable D call. CDR3 length: 14 amino acids. CDR1 is SGHRS and CDR2 is YFSETQ in the germline V gene. Trimming shortened V by 4 bases and J by 6 bases, and 14 bases separated the two germline ends. CDR3 nucleotide sequence: TGCGCCAGCAGCCTTGGGTCAGGAGGTCAGCCCCAGCATTTT. Translated: CASSLGSGGQPQHF.

The CDR3 protein is CASSYSGQGQRKLFF. DNA of the CDR3: TGTGCCAGCAGTTACTCGGGACAGGGACAGCGGAAACTGTTTTTT. This sequence joins TRBV6-5 and TRBJ1-4; TRBD1 matches at 9 bases. The V gene's germline CDR1 is MNHEY and CDR2 SVGAGI. The CDR3 has 15 residues. V gave up 0 bases and J gave up 11 bases; unmatched junction bases: 7.

The chain has TRBV19 and TRBJ2-1; D is unresolved. The CDR3 is 15 amino acids. Germline CDR1 LNHDA, CDR2 SQIVND (reference sequence). V gave up 7 bases and J gave up 7 bases, with 20 bases separating them. CDR3 in DNA: TGTGCCAGTACCTATTCCCTGGCCTGGGTAAATGAGCAGTTCTTC. Translating it yields CASTYSLAWVNEQFF.

V and J are TRBV20-1 and TRBJ1-2; the match to TRBD1 covers 7 bases. With 7 bases clipped from V and 0 bases from J, the junction kept 11 bases outside the gene matches. CDR1 DFQATT and CDR2 SNEGSKA come from the germline V gene (reference sequence). The CDR3 extends over 15 amino acids. The CDR3 loop reads CSGASGTETNYGYTF. CDR3 DNA: TGCAGTGGGGCCTCCGGGACAGAAACTAACTATGGCTACACCTTC.

This clonotype turned up a few times. J is TRBJ2-2 and V is TRBV12-3 or TRBV12-4, with TRBD1 matching over 12 bases. The junction had 8 bases not matched to a gene; V was cut back by 4 bases and J by 2 bases. This CDR3 has 18 amino acids. The CDR3 is CASSSYPGQGANTGELFF. The CDR3 DNA follows: TGTGCCAGCAGTTCCTATCCGGGACAGGGGGCAAACACCGGGGAGCTGTTTTTT.

The CDR3 bases are TGTGCCAGCAGCCAGGAGGGGACAGCTCCTAATGAAAAACTGTTTTTT. It yields the protein CASSQEGTAPNEKLFF. V is TRBV4-2 and J is TRBJ1-4, with 7 bases lining up with TRBD1. This CDR3 is built from 16 residues. Germline V gives CDR1 LGHNA, CDR2 YNFKEQ. Germline trimming cut 3 bases from V and 3 bases from J; bases unmatched to any gene: 7.